The clone carrying this T cell receptor (beta chain) was recorded at least ten times. The read ends 3 residues before the CDR3 terminus; that terminus is restored from the germline J gene. The CDR3 contains 14 residues. CDR1 SGHDT and CDR2 YYEEEE come from the germline V gene. The V and J ends lost 4 bases and 5 bases, in that order; junction bases with no gene match: 4. This entry is derived from a study of T cell clonality in common variable immunodeficiency. Data came from immunoSEQ multiplex PCR; TCRdb stores just in-frame clones and leaves some out. Singletons are absent from the sample, which has around 40,000 clones.

The source material was peripheral blood mononuclear cells. V gene TRBV5-6 combines with J gene TRBJ2-7, with TRBD2 matching 12 bases. This TCR came from a person aged 18-70 years in good health. CDR3 DNA, as far as it was read: TGTGCCAGCAGCATCAGGACTAGCGGGAACGAG. Its translation: CASSIRTSGNE. The full CDR3 protein reads CASSIRTSGNEQYF.